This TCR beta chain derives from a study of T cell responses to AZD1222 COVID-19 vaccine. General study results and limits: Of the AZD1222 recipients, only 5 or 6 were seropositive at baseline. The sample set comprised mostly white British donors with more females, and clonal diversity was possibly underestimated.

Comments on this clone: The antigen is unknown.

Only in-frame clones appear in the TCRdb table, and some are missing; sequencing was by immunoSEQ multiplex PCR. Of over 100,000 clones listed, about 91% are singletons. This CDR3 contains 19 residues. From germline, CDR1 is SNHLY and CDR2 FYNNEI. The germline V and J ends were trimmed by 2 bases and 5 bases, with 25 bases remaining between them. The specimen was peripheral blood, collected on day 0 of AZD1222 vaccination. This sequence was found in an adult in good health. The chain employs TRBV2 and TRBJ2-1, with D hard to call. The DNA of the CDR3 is TGTGCCAGCAGTGAATCCCGGCCCTCAGTTTCGTCCCCCGACAATGAGCAGTTCTTC. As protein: CASSESRPSVSSPDNEQFF.